The clone carrying this TCR beta chain occurred many times. The library was built from 400 to 500 ng RNA with molecular barcoded adaptors for alpha/delta and beta/gamma chains. MiXCR, run by TCRdb on the reads, gives a single entry per CDR3 protein. Counted here are some 25,000 distinct CDR3 sequences, 20% occurring once; the ten biggest clones make up 15% to 20%. The data derive from a study of read filtering for tumor transcriptome and immune sequencing. With 2 bases clipped from V and 5 bases from J, the junction kept 14 bases outside the gene matches. In germline, CDR1 is SGHTA, CDR2 FQGNSA. This CDR3 region has 18 residues.

This chain joins TRBV7-2 and TRBJ2-5; 10 bases map to TRBD2. This TCR came from a donor aged 40 or older with multiple myeloma. The sequenced material came from a population of CD138-negative cells sorted from bone marrow. This CDR3 is CASSLRLVASGSRETQYF. In nucleotides, the CDR3 is TGTGCCAGCAGCTTACGTCTAGTGGCTAGCGGGAGTAGGGAGACCCAGTACTTC. Full variable domain (rest looked up from reference TRBV7-2 and TRBJ2-5): GAGVSQSPSNKVTEKGKDVELRCDPISGHTALYWYRQSLGQGLEFLIYFQGNSAPDKSGLPSDRFSAERTGGSVSTLTIQRTQQEDSAVYLCASSLRLVASGSRETQYFGPGTRLLVL.